These 32 T cell receptor beta chains originate from one sample sequenced in a study of Ad26.COV2.S vaccination and SARS-CoV-2 variants. The table came from immunoSEQ multiplex PCR; TCRdb's copy has only in-frame clones and leaves some out. The sample lists fewer than 500,000 clones; roughly nine tenths were seen once. Stated treatment: around 19 received Ad26.COV2.S at low or high dose, single or two shots; several received placebo; per-sample allocation not given. The study sampled participants on day 63 after the first vaccine or placebo injection. This specimen was peripheral blood, taken in a trial of Ad26.COV2.S vaccine versus placebo. Source of these receptors: a person between 18 and 59 years old who received the Ad26.COV2.S COVID-19 vaccine or a placebo.

The rearrangement uses TRBV19 and TRBJ2-1, with TRBD2 matching over 14 bases. CDR1 is LNHDA, CDR2 SQIVND, per germline (reference sequence). The length of the CDR3 is 15 residues. Trimming at V came to 10 bases and at J to 7 bases, leaving 9 bases not matched to a gene. The CDR3 is CATATSGGVYNEQFF. The CDR3 coding sequence is TGTGCCACCGCGACTAGCGGGGGGGTGTATAATGAGCAGTTCTTC. The whole variable domain, filled in from reference TRBV19 and TRBJ2-1, reads DGGITQSPKYLFRKEGQNVTLSCEQNLNHDAMYWYRQDPGQGLRLIYYSQIVNDFQKGDIAEGYSVSREKKESFPLTVTSAQKNPTAFYLCATATSGGVYNEQFFGPGTRLTVL.

The V gene is TRBV27, the J gene TRBJ1-5; tentatively, D is TRBD1 (5 bases). V was pared by 5 bases and J by 4 bases, with 9 bases between. CDR1 is MNHEY, CDR2 SMNVEV, per germline (reference sequence). This CDR3 is 13 amino acids long. CDR3 in amino acids: CASSRRGNQPQHF. Here the CDR3 DNA reads TGTGCCAGCAGTCGTCGGGGGAATCAGCCCCAGCATTTT.

This clone was counted a single time. Without the conserved terminal phenylalanine or tryptophan, this CDR3 likely stems from a read error. The DNA is omitted, as the CDR3 cannot be located on it reliably, and the CDR3 follows TCRdb's listing. The chain carries TRBV2 and TRBJ1-4; the D call of TRBD1 is as the table states it, not checked on the DNA. The CDR3 has 13 amino acids, counting both end residues. Germline V gene sequence: CDR1 SNHLY, CDR2 FYNNEI. The CDR3 loop reads CASSEWGSPATVS.

This clone was seen only once. This same CDR3 is encoded by further DNA sequences in the sample. The chain employs TRBV12-3 or TRBV12-4 and TRBJ1-1; the match to TRBD1 covers 7 bases. CDR3 length: 13 amino acids. V gave up 6 bases and J gave up 5 bases; unmatched junction bases: 6. The CDR3 bases are TGTGCCAGCAGACCAGGGGGGGGAACTGAAGCTTTCTTT. Translation: CASRPGGGTEAFF.

The J gene is TRBJ2-5, the V gene TRBV19; no definite D call. With 0 bases removed from V and 9 bases from J, the gap between germline ends came to 11 bases. The germline gives CDR1 LNHDA, CDR2 SQIVND (reference sequence). CDR3 length: 13 amino acids. In DNA form, the CDR3 reads TGTGCCAGTAGTATAGAGTTTGGTCGGGCCCAGTACTTC. Encoded protein: CASSIEFGRAQYF. Using reference TRBV19 and TRBJ2-5 for the parts outside the CDR3, the full variable domain is DGGITQSPKYLFRKEGQNVTLSCEQNLNHDAMYWYRQDPGQGLRLIYYSQIVNDFQKGDIAEGYSVSREKKESFPLTVTSAQKNPTAFYLCASSIEFGRAQYFGPGTRLLVL.

The rearrangement joins TRBV24-1 to TRBJ2-7; D may be TRBD1 or TRBD2 (5 bases each). Trimming stripped 4 bases from V and 5 bases from J, with 8 bases between. The V gene's germline CDR1 is KGHDR and CDR2 SFDVKD. The CDR3 is 12 residues long. CDR3 loop: CATSERDDEQYF. DNA of the CDR3: TGTGCCACCAGTGAGAGGGACGACGAGCAGTACTTC.

This chain joins TRBV5-1 and TRBJ2-5, with D possibly TRBD2 on 5 matching bases. V dropped 4 bases and J dropped 1 base, with 17 bases sitting between them. CDR1 and CDR2 from the germline V gene are SGHRS and YFSETQ. This CDR3 comprises 16 residues. Here the CDR3 reads CASSTSLPGLQETQYF. CDR3 sequence (DNA): TGCGCCAGCAGCACCTCCCTTCCCGGACTCCAAGAGACCCAGTACTTC. Full variable domain (missing parts from reference TRBV5-1 and TRBJ2-5): KAGVTQTPRYLIKTRGQQVTLSCSPISGHRSVSWYQQTPGQGLQFLFEYFSETQRNKGNFPGRFSGRQFSNSRSEMNVSTLELGDSALYLCASSTSLPGLQETQYFGPGTRLLVL.

CDR3 coding DNA: TGTGCCAGCAGTGCCGGACAGGGGCCGCACAATGAGCAGTTCTTC. Translation gives CASSAGQGPHNEQFF. The chain joins TRBV6-4 to TRBJ2-1; 9 bases are a match to TRBD1. Germline assignment: CDR1 MRHNA and CDR2 SNTAGT. This CDR3 contains 15 residues. With 4 bases clipped from V and 5 bases from J, the junction kept 6 bases outside the gene matches.

CDR3 region: CATGIGSSYEQYF. The CDR3 DNA follows: TGTGCCACCGGGATAGGGAGCTCCTACGAGCAGTACTTC. J is TRBJ2-7 and V is TRBV13; possibly TRBD2 for D (5 bases). Germline-derived CDR1 and CDR2 are PRHDT and FYEKMQ (reference sequence). The CDR3 is 13 amino acids. The ends were cut back, 10 bases at V and 0 bases at J, with 13 bases in the middle.

This chain connects TRBV5-1 to TRBJ2-1; no clear D gene. CDR3 length: 13 residues. The germline CDR1 and CDR2 sequences are SGHRS and YFSETQ. Trimming pared 2 bases from V and 5 bases from J, leaving 8 bases between. The CDR3 DNA reads TGCGCCAGCAGCTTCCCCAGCAACAATGAGCAGTTCTTC. Amino acids: CASSFPSNNEQFF.

This CDR3 is CASSLGPSGANVLTF. The CDR3, as DNA: TGTGCCAGCAGCTTAGGTCCCTCTGGGGCCAACGTCCTGACTTTC. V and J are TRBV7-6 and TRBJ2-6; D is ambiguous. V lost 1 base and J lost 0, with 4 bases in between. This CDR3 contains 15 residues. Germline V gives CDR1 SGHVS, CDR2 FNYEAQ.

The chain has TRBV7-3 and TRBJ2-1; TRBD1 is a possible D gene (6 bases). The CDR3 spans 13 residues. CDR1 SGHTA and CDR2 FQGTGA come from the germline V gene. V dropped 5 bases and J dropped 9 bases, with 14 bases sitting between them. The CDR3 DNA sequence: TGTGCCAGCAGCGCCGTAGGGGGAGTTGAGCAGTTCTTC. This sequence encodes CASSAVGGVEQFF. Combining the CDR3 with reference TRBV7-3 and TRBJ2-1 gives the whole variable domain GAGVSQTPSNKVTEKGKYVELRCDPISGHTALYWYRQSLGQGPEFLIYFQGTGAADDSGLPNDRFFAVRPEGSVSTLKIQRTERGDSAVYLCASSAVGGVEQFFGPGTRLTVL.

This clone was detected only once. The chain employs TRBV5-1 and TRBJ2-7; 7 nucleotides agree with TRBD2. The V and J ends lost 1 base and 4 bases, in that order; junction bases with no gene match: 2. The germline gives CDR1 SGHRS, CDR2 YFSETQ. The CDR3 covers 13 residues. For the CDR3, the DNA is TGCGCCAGCAGCTTGACTAGCGCTTACGAGCAGTACTTC. Translated, it gives CASSLTSAYEQYF.

This chain connects TRBV19 to TRBJ1-6; D uncertain. The CDR3 consists of 16 residues. From germline, CDR1 is LNHDA and CDR2 SQIVND (reference sequence). Trimming stripped 4 bases from V and 0 bases from J, with 10 bases between. The CDR3 DNA reads as TGTGCCAGTAGTAGGACCAGGAGCTCCTATAATTCACCCCTCCACTTT. Protein: CASSRTRSSYNSPLHF. Full variable domain (outside the CDR3, taken from reference TRBV19 and TRBJ1-6): DGGITQSPKYLFRKEGQNVTLSCEQNLNHDAMYWYRQDPGQGLRLIYYSQIVNDFQKGDIAEGYSVSREKKESFPLTVTSAQKNPTAFYLCASSRTRSSYNSPLHFGNGTRLTVT.

The CDR3 DNA follows: TGTGCCAGCAGCTCACAGCTTAATGAAAAACTGTTTTTT. Translated, it gives CASSSQLNEKLFF. The gene calls are TRBV7-9 and TRBJ1-4; no clear D. Germline values: CDR1 SEHNR, CDR2 FQNEAQ (reference sequence). CDR3 length equals 13 residues. V lost 4 bases and J lost 4, with 7 bases in between. Looking up the rest from reference TRBV7-9 and TRBJ1-4 gives the full variable domain: DTGVSQNPRHKITKRGQNVTFRCDPISEHNRLYWYRQTLGQGPEFLTYFQNEAQLEKSRLLSDRFSAERPKGSFSTLEIQRTEQGDSAMYLCASSSQLNEKLFFGSGTQLSVL.

This clone came up once. The gene calls are TRBV18 and TRBJ2-5; 7 nucleotides align to TRBD1. This CDR3 has 15 amino acids. V lost 2 bases to trimming and J lost 2 bases; unmatched junction nucleotides: 5. Germline V CDR1 and CDR2: KGHSH, LQKENI. The CDR3 loop reads CASSPGPTGQETQYF. The CDR3 nucleotides read TGTGCCAGCTCACCAGGACCGACAGGGCAAGAGACCCAGTACTTC.

This sequence joins TRBV7-2 and TRBJ2-5; 7 nucleotides align to TRBD1. This CDR3 is built from 14 residues. The trim removed 4 bases at V and 4 bases at J, leaving 6 bases unmatched. CDR1 SGHTA and CDR2 FQGNSA come from the germline V gene. CDR3 loop: CASSSRQGRETQYF. DNA for the CDR3: TGTGCCAGCAGCTCTCGACAGGGAAGAGAGACCCAGTACTTC.

This sequence joins TRBV7-8 and TRBJ2-7, with 9 bases fitting TRBD1. Germline V gene sequence: CDR1 SGHVS, CDR2 FQNEAQ. The CDR3 runs 14 residues. V was pared by 5 bases and J by 5 bases, with 7 bases of the junction left unmatched. This chain's CDR3 is CASSRGQGMNEQYV. In DNA form, the CDR3 reads TGTGCCAGCAGCAGGGGACAGGGCATGAACGAGCAGTACGTC.

This chain uses TRBV5-4 with TRBJ1-1, with TRBD1 matching over 7 bases. Germline values: CDR1 SGHNT, CDR2 YYREEE (reference sequence). The trim removed 2 bases at V and 8 bases at J, leaving 3 bases unmatched. This CDR3 region has 12 residues. CDR3: CASSFGQEEAFF. The CDR3 DNA is TGTGCCAGCAGCTTTGGACAGGAAGAAGCTTTCTTT. Full variable domain (outside the CDR3, taken from reference TRBV5-4 and TRBJ1-1): ETGVTQSPTHLIKTRGQQVTLRCSSQSGHNTVSWYQQALGQGPQFIFQYYREEENGRGNFPPRFSGLQFPNYSSELNVNALELDDSALYLCASSFGQEEAFFGQGTRLTVV.

The rearrangement uses TRBV30 and TRBJ1-4; D gene unclear. The CDR3 has 14 residues. Germline CDR1 reads GTSNPN; CDR2 reads SVGIG (reference sequence). V dropped 0 bases and J dropped 3 bases, with 8 bases sitting between them. CDR3 in DNA: TGTGCCTGGAGTGTTGGAGTTTCTAATGAAAAACTGTTTTTT. Protein: CAWSVGVSNEKLFF.

The rearrangement uses TRBV2 and TRBJ1-4, with no clear D. The CDR3 is 15 residues long. The germline V gene has CDR1 SNHLY and CDR2 FYNNEI. V lost 6 bases and J 8 bases, leaving 19 bases between the germline ends. CDR3 coding DNA: TGTGCCAGCAGGCAGAACGGAGGGCCGGAGGAAAAACTGTTTTTT. This encodes CASRQNGGPEEKLFF.

The chain links TRBV7-9 to TRBJ1-2; D remains ambiguous. CDR1 is SEHNR and CDR2 is FQNEAQ in the germline V gene (reference sequence). V lost 0 bases and J 0 bases, leaving 11 bases between the germline ends. This CDR3 comprises 16 residues. This CDR3 is CASSLAVLTSNYGYTF. The CDR3 DNA reads as TGTGCCAGCAGCTTAGCTGTCCTCACCTCTAACTATGGCTACACCTTC.

Details on this clone: Other DNA sequences in this sample translate to the same CDR3. The rearrangement links TRBV7-9 to TRBJ1-1; perhaps TRBD1 as D (6 bases). Trimming removed 1 base from V and 4 bases from J, with 7 bases in between. The CDR3 spans 13 residues. CDR1 and CDR2 from the germline V gene are SEHNR and FQNEAQ (reference sequence). The CDR3 reads CASSLEGGTEAFF. In DNA, the CDR3 is TGTGCCAGCAGCTTAGAAGGGGGCACTGAAGCTTTCTTT.

This clone was seen a handful of times. The chain employs TRBV3-1 (or the pseudogene TRBV3-2) and TRBJ1-5; perhaps TRBD1 as D (6 bases). CDR1 LGHDT and CDR2 YNNKEL come from the germline V gene (reference sequence). The CDR3 covers 20 residues. The V and J ends lost 4 bases and 0 bases respectively, with 25 bases between them. In DNA form, the CDR3 reads TGTGCCAGCAGCCGATGGCGAGGAAGGTGGGGGGGCTATAGCAATCAGCCCCAGCATTTT. This encodes CASSRWRGRWGGYSNQPQHF.

J is TRBJ2-5 and V is TRBV9; a weak D match, TRBD2 (5 bases). The CDR3 has 15 residues. The V end was cut by 2 bases, the J end by 4 bases, with 15 bases between. The germline CDR1 and CDR2 sequences are SGDLS and YYNGEE. The chain's CDR3 is CASSVTVGAGETQYF. The CDR3 DNA reads as TGTGCCAGCAGCGTTACGGTGGGAGCTGGAGAGACCCAGTACTTC.

V usage is TRBV6-5 and J usage is TRBJ2-7; D is possibly TRBD2 (6 bases). The CDR3 extends over 14 amino acids. Germline V gene sequence: CDR1 MNHEY, CDR2 SVGAGI. V gave up 5 bases and J gave up 3 bases, with 14 bases separating them. The DNA of the CDR3 is TGTGCCAGCAGTCCGCCGGGACTCGGCTACGAGCAGTACTTC. Amino acid sequence: CASSPPGLGYEQYF.

The chain carries TRBV10-3 and TRBJ1-1; weak D call: TRBD1 (6 bases). The CDR3 loop spans 13 amino acids. From germline, CDR1 is ENHRY and CDR2 SYGVKD. Trimming took off 10 bases at V and 0 bases at J, with 12 bases between the two ends. In DNA form, the CDR3 reads TGTGCCAGCACAAGACAGGTGAACACTGAAGCTTTCTTT. It yields the protein CASTRQVNTEAFF.

The rearrangement uses TRBV2 and TRBJ2-7; TRBD1 agrees at 8 bases. V gave up 5 bases and J gave up 9 bases; unmatched junction bases: 9. This CDR3 has 13 amino acids. From germline, CDR1 is SNHLY and CDR2 FYNNEI. The CDR3 loop is CASSYTETGVQYF. The DNA of the CDR3 is TGTGCCAGCAGTTACACCGAGACAGGGGTGCAGTACTTC.

This chain uses TRBV6-5 with TRBJ1-1, with D hard to call. CDR3 size: 14 residues. V was clipped by 0 bases and J by 1 base, with 6 bases between them. Germline V gene data show CDR1 as MNHEY and CDR2 as SVGAGI. CDR3 sequence reads: CASSYSYPNTEAFF. The CDR3, as DNA: TGTGCCAGCAGTTACTCTTACCCGAACACTGAAGCTTTCTTT.

The chain carries TRBV4-2 and TRBJ1-3, with no clear D. Trimming took off 1 base at V and 0 bases at J, with 13 bases between the two ends. This CDR3 contains 17 residues. CDR1 and CDR2 from the germline V gene are LGHNA and YNFKEQ. CDR3 DNA sequence: TGTGCCAGCAGCCAAGTAAAGCCGCCCGTCTCTGGAAACACCATATATTTT. Protein product: CASSQVKPPVSGNTIYF.

This clone occurred once. J is TRBJ1-3 and V is TRBV28; no reliable D call. CDR1 is MDHEN and CDR2 is SYDVKM in the germline V gene. Trimming removed 3 bases at V and 4 bases at J, with 7 bases between. The CDR3 runs 13 residues. The CDR3 DNA is TGTGCCAGCAGTTTGGGAGGGGGAAACACCATATATTTT. It is translated as CASSLGGGNTIYF. The variable domain in full, completed from reference TRBV28 and TRBJ1-3, reads DVKVTQSSRYLVKRTGEKVFLECVQDMDHENMFWYRQDPGLGLRLIYFSYDVKMKEKGDIPEGYSVSREKKERFSLILESASTNQTSMYLCASSLGGGNTIYFGEGSWLTVV.

This chain joins TRBV18 and TRBJ2-2, with 9 bases aligning to TRBD1. Germline trimming cut 6 bases from V and 4 bases from J; bases unmatched to any gene: 9. The CDR3 spans 16 residues. Per germline, CDR1 KGHSH and CDR2 LQKENI. CDR3 loop: CASSPGTGRITGELFF. CDR3 DNA sequence: TGTGCCAGCTCTCCCGGGACAGGGCGAATCACCGGGGAGCTGTTTTTT. Supplemented by reference TRBV18 and TRBJ2-2, the full variable domain reads NAGVMQNPRHLVRRRGQEARLRCSPMKGHSHVYWYRQLPEEGLKFMVYLQKENIIDESGMPKERFSAEFPKEGPSILRIQQVVRGDSAAYFCASSPGTGRITGELFFGEGSRLTVL.